The 27 T cell receptor beta chains given below trace back to one sample, sequenced in a study of blood T cell repertoires in COVID-19. Profiled with immunoSEQ multiplex PCR; TCRdb holds only in-frame clones, not every one. The sample records approximately 100,000 clones, 80% being singletons. Sequenced input: peripheral blood. Receptors were obtained from an elderly woman with active or convalescent COVID-19.

The chain joins TRBV3-1 (or the pseudogene TRBV3-2) to TRBJ2-3, with D perhaps TRBD1 (5 bases). This CDR3 spans 14 amino acids. Germline lookup yields CDR1 LGHDT and CDR2 YNNKEL (reference sequence). The germline V and J ends were trimmed by 3 bases and 0 bases, with 7 bases remaining between them. CDR3 coding DNA: TGTGCCAGCAGCCAGGGGCTAAGCACAGATACGCAGTATTTT. It yields the protein CASSQGLSTDTQYF.

The V and J genes are TRBV21-1 and TRBJ2-7; TRBD1 is the table's D call, not checked against the DNA. TRBV21-1 is termed a pseudogene. The CDR3 extends over 15 amino acids. The CDR3 is CASSKGDRLSYEQYF. The CDR3 nucleotides read TGTGCCAGCAGCAAAGGGGACAGGCTCTCCTACGAGCAGTACTTC.

The rearrangement joins TRBV7-2 to TRBJ1-1, with D perhaps matching TRBD1 (5 bases). Per germline, CDR1 SGHTA and CDR2 FQGNSA. The V gene lost 4 bases and the J gene lost 4 bases, with 19 bases spanning the gap. The CDR3 has 16 amino acids. DNA for the CDR3: TGTGCCAGCAGCTCCTTCCCCCAGGGCTCGGGCACTGAAGCTTTCTTT. Amino acid sequence: CASSSFPQGSGTEAFF.

The chain carries TRBV27 and TRBJ1-6; 7 bases are a match to TRBD1. The CDR3 covers 18 residues. The V and J ends lost 6 bases and 6 bases, in that order; junction bases with no gene match: 17. Looked up from germline, CDR1 is MNHEY and CDR2 is SMNVEV (reference sequence). CDR3 nucleotide sequence: TGTGCCAGCAGACCAGACGACTACGCGGGACAGCTTAATTCACCCCTCCACTTT. It translates to CASRPDDYAGQLNSPLHF.

The chain links TRBV2 to TRBJ2-3; 13 bases are shared with TRBD2. Germline V CDR1 and CDR2: SNHLY, FYNNEI. This CDR3 is built from 16 residues. V lost 6 bases, J lost 5 bases, and 8 bases stayed unmatched. The CDR3 sequence is CASRERTSGRGDTQYF. CDR3 nucleotide sequence: TGTGCCAGCAGAGAACGGACTAGCGGGAGAGGAGATACGCAGTATTTT.

This clone was seen more than once but under ten times. The chain employs TRBV25-1 and TRBJ1-2; a possible D gene is TRBD1 (5 bases). The germline CDR1 and CDR2 sequences are MGHDK and SYGVNS. V dropped 0 bases and J dropped 6 bases, with 17 bases sitting between them. The CDR3 consists of 16 residues. The CDR3 spells CASSEYFRTFVDGYTF. The DNA of the CDR3 is TGTGCCAGCAGTGAATATTTCAGGACATTTGTGGATGGCTACACCTTC.

The chain joins TRBV5-4 to TRBJ2-5; weak D call: TRBD1 (6 bases). CDR1 is SGHNT, CDR2 YYREEE, per germline (reference sequence). V lost 4 bases and J lost 2, with 15 bases in between. The CDR3 runs to 15 residues. The CDR3 DNA reads as TGTGCCAGCAGCCCTAAGGCAGGGGCTCAAGAGACCCAGTACTTC. This encodes CASSPKAGAQETQYF.

DNA of the CDR3: TGTGCCAGCAGCAAGGAGCCTAACTATGGCTACACCTTC. Its protein product is CASSKEPNYGYTF. The rearrangement uses TRBV21-1 and TRBJ1-2. TRBV21-1 is shown as a pseudogene. The CDR3 extends over 13 amino acids.

The J gene is TRBJ1-2, the V gene TRBV12-3 or TRBV12-4; TRBD1 might be the D (5 bases). The CDR3 length is 13 residues. The germline V and J ends were trimmed by 5 bases and 7 bases, with 14 bases remaining between them. In DNA, the CDR3 is TGTGCCAGCAGTCCATTAGGGACTGGTGGCTACACCTTC. Protein sequence: CASSPLGTGGYTF.

The chain combines TRBV11-2 with TRBJ2-7; the D gene is possibly TRBD2 (6 bases). V lost 5 bases, J lost 9 bases, and 23 bases lay in between. This CDR3 region has 15 residues. Germline V CDR1 and CDR2: SGHAT, FQNNGV. CDR3: CASSPTAGLLDGQYF. CDR3 bases: TGTGCCAGCAGCCCCACGGCGGGACTGTTGGACGGGCAGTACTTC.

This clone appeared once. This chain joins TRBV27 and TRBJ1-6, with D possibly matching TRBD1 (6 bases). CDR1 and CDR2 from the germline V gene are MNHEY and SMNVEV (reference sequence). V lost 5 bases and J 16 bases, leaving 18 bases between the germline ends. The CDR3 covers 13 residues. CDR3 protein: CASSDRSDHTLHF. CDR3 DNA: TGTGCCAGCAGTGACAGGTCCGATCATACGCTCCACTTT.

In this sample, this clone turned up once. The chain carries TRBV18 and TRBJ2-3, with TRBD2 matching over 7 bases. From germline, CDR1 is KGHSH and CDR2 LQKENI. With 6 bases clipped from V and 2 bases from J, the junction kept 2 bases outside the gene matches. The CDR3 consists of 13 residues. This CDR3 reads CASSGRNTDTQYF. CDR3 nucleotide sequence: TGTGCCAGCTCCGGGAGGAACACAGATACGCAGTATTTT.

The genes are TRBV6-6 and TRBJ1-3; 8 bases map to TRBD1. The CDR3 extends over 16 amino acids. Germline values: CDR1 MNHNY, CDR2 SVGAGI (reference sequence). V lost 4 bases and J lost 2; bases outside the gene matches: 7. CDR3 DNA: TGTGCCAGCAGTTTTGGACAGGGCGCCGCTGGAAACACCATATATTTT. Protein sequence: CASSFGQGAAGNTIYF.

The chain couples TRBV30 to TRBJ1-2, with D perhaps matching TRBD1 (6 bases). This CDR3 comprises 17 residues. CDR1 and CDR2 from the germline V gene are GTSNPN and SVGIG (reference sequence). With 0 bases removed from V and 5 bases from J, the gap between germline ends came to 22 bases. The CDR3 is CAWSVRLYGTPIYGYTF. The CDR3 DNA reads TGTGCCTGGAGTGTACGGCTCTATGGGACACCGATTTATGGCTACACCTTC.

V usage is TRBV18 and J usage is TRBJ1-1, with no clear D. V lost 3 bases to trimming and J lost 11 bases, with 16 bases between them. The CDR3 is 13 amino acids. Germline-derived CDR1 and CDR2 are KGHSH and LQKENI. DNA for the CDR3: TGTGCCAGCTCACCCTCCACCGGAGGGTTTGCTTTCTTT. Translated, it gives CASSPSTGGFAFF.

Only one count was recorded for this clone. V is TRBV10-3 and J is TRBJ1-1; 8 bases agree with TRBD1. Losses at the gene ends were 4 bases for V and 1 base for J; bases not matched to a gene: 8. CDR3 length: 16 residues. The V gene's germline CDR1 is ENHRY and CDR2 SYGVKD. The CDR3 region is CAISATPGQANTEAFF. Written as DNA, the CDR3 is TGTGCCATCAGTGCAACTCCGGGACAGGCGAACACTGAAGCTTTCTTT.

This chain uses TRBV5-6 with TRBJ2-3; maybe TRBD1 (7 bases). Germline loops: CDR1 SGHDT, CDR2 YYEEEE. The V gene lost 4 bases and the J gene lost 6 bases, with 9 bases spanning the gap. The CDR3 sequence is 12 residues long. In DNA, the CDR3 is TGTGCCAGCAGCCCAGGGGGGGATACGCAGTATTTT. Protein product: CASSPGGDTQYF.

The genes are TRBV25-1 and TRBJ1-2, with 7 bases matching TRBD1. The V gene end was trimmed by 3 bases and the J gene end by 6 bases; junction bases not matched to a gene: 10. CDR1 is MGHDK, CDR2 SYGVNS, per germline. This CDR3 spans 15 amino acids. CDR3 residues: CASSDPGQSFNGYTF. DNA of the CDR3: TGTGCCAGCAGTGACCCGGGACAGTCTTTCAATGGCTACACCTTC.

The J gene is TRBJ2-6, the V gene TRBV10-3; tentatively, D is TRBD1 (6 bases). Germline V gene data show CDR1 as ENHRY and CDR2 as SYGVKD. This CDR3 comprises 19 residues. V shed 3 bases and J shed 0 bases, with 18 bases lying between them. The CDR3 coding sequence is TGTGCCATCAGTGATAGCAGCACAGGGTTCCCCTCTGGGGCCAACGTCCTGACTTTC. Its translation: CAISDSSTGFPSGANVLTF.

Worth noting for this clone: The same CDR3 arises from other DNA sequences in this sample as well. The rearrangement joins TRBV5-1 to TRBJ2-3; 7 nucleotides line up with TRBD1. CDR1 is SGHRS, CDR2 YFSETQ, per germline. Trimming cost V 3 bases and J 6 bases; bases outside gene matches: 10. The CDR3 runs 15 residues. The CDR3 DNA reads as TGCGCCAGCAGCTCCCCATCGACAGGGTCCGATACGCAGTATTTT. Amino acids: CASSSPSTGSDTQYF. The full variable domain, completed using reference TRBV5-1 and TRBJ2-3, is KAGVTQTPRYLIKTRGQQVTLSCSPISGHRSVSWYQQTPGQGLQFLFEYFSETQRNKGNFPGRFSGRQFSNSRSEMNVSTLELGDSALYLCASSSPSTGSDTQYFGPGTRLTVL.

The rearrangement links TRBV7-3 to TRBJ2-2; 12 bases align to TRBD1. The length of the CDR3 is 16 residues. J gave up 4 bases and V 1 base, and 1 base lay outside the gene matches. Germline CDR1 reads SGHTA; CDR2 reads FQGTGA. DNA of the CDR3: TGTGCCAGCAGCTTAATGGGACAGGGGGCCACCGGGGAGCTGTTTTTT. Translated, it gives CASSLMGQGATGELFF.

V usage is TRBV19 and J usage is TRBJ2-7, with D tentatively TRBD2 (5 bases). This CDR3 spans 13 amino acids. Trimming left V 9 bases short and J 7 bases short, with 19 bases between. From germline, CDR1 is LNHDA and CDR2 SQIVND (reference sequence). The CDR3 bases are TGTGCCAGCTCAGACTCGCGGGCGGTAGAGCAGTACTTC. It is translated as CASSDSRAVEQYF.

The chain uses TRBV5-5 and TRBJ2-7; 7 bases line up with TRBD2. CDR1 SGHKS and CDR2 YYEKEE come from the germline V gene (reference sequence). J was trimmed by 3 bases and V by 3 bases; bases with no gene match: 6. The CDR3 runs to 14 residues. The CDR3 loop reads CASSWGRADYEQYF. The CDR3 DNA reads TGTGCCAGCAGCTGGGGGAGGGCAGACTACGAGCAGTACTTC.

The rearrangement links TRBV29-1 to TRBJ2-3; tentatively, D is TRBD1 (5 bases). Per the germline V gene, CDR1 is SQVTM and CDR2 is ANQGSEA. The CDR3 contains 14 residues. Trimming stripped 1 base from V and 2 bases from J, with 10 bases between. CDR3 nucleotides: TGCAGCGTTGAAGTTGGGGCCCCCACAGATACGCAGTATTTT. Its translation is CSVEVGAPTDTQYF.

The chain couples TRBV9 to TRBJ1-1, with D possibly TRBD1 on 6 matching bases. This CDR3 has 18 amino acids. Trimming took 1 base from V and 1 from J, leaving 20 bases between them. Germline CDR1 and CDR2: SGDLS and YYNGEE. DNA of the CDR3: TGTGCCAGCAGCGTAACGGTAGCAGGGAGGGGGGCGAACACTGAAGCTTTCTTT. Encoded protein: CASSVTVAGRGANTEAFF.

The rearrangement joins TRBV7-2 to TRBJ2-1, with 7 bases aligning to TRBD2. Germline lookup yields CDR1 SGHTA and CDR2 FQGNSA. This CDR3 comprises 13 residues. With V trimmed by 6 bases and J by 7 bases, 6 bases remained unmatched. CDR3 protein: CASRAREINEQFF. The CDR3 DNA sequence: TGTGCCAGCAGGGCGCGGGAGATAAATGAGCAGTTCTTC.

This clone came up a few times. The chain recombines TRBV5-4 with TRBJ1-6, with 8 bases that match TRBD1. CDR1 is SGHNT, CDR2 YYREEE, per germline (reference sequence). The CDR3 runs 16 residues. V was clipped by 0 bases and J by 6 bases; unmatched bases: 5. The CDR3 reads CASSLDRGAGNSPLHF. For the CDR3, the DNA is TGTGCCAGCAGCTTGGACAGGGGGGCGGGTAATTCACCCCTCCACTTT.